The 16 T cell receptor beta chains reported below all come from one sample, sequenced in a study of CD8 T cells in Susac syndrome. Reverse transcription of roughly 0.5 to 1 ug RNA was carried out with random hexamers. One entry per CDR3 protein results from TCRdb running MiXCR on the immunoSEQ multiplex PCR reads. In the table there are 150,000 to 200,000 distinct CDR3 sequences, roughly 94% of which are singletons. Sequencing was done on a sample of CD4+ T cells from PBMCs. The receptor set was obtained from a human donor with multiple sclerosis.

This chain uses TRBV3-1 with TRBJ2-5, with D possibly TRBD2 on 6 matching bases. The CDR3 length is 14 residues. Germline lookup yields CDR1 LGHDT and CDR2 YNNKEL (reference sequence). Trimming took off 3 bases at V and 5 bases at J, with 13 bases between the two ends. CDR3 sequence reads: CASSHGGLGETQYF. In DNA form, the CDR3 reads TGTGCCAGCAGCCATGGAGGGCTGGGGGAGACCCAGTACTTC.

In nucleotides, the CDR3 is TGTGCCAGCAGCGGGGCCGGTGGTGAGACCCAGTACTTC. This gives the protein CASSGAGGETQYF. The V gene is TRBV3-1, the J gene TRBJ2-5; maybe TRBD1 (5 bases). The CDR3 has 13 residues. Germline V gene lookup returns CDR1 LGHDT and CDR2 YNNKEL (reference sequence). V lost 5 bases, J lost 5 bases, and 12 bases lay in between.

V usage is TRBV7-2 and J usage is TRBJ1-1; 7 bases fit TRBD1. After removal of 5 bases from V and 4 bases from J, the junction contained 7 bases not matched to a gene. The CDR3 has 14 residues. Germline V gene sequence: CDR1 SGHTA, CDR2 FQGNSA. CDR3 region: CASSRGLLVTEAFF. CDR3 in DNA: TGTGCCAGCAGCAGGGGGCTTCTTGTCACTGAAGCTTTCTTT.

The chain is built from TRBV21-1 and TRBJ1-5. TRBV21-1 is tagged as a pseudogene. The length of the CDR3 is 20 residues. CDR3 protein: CASSKVGLDKEDYSNQPQHF. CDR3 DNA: TGTGCCAGCAGCAAAGTGGGCCTAGACAAAGAGGACTATAGCAATCAGCCCCAGCATTTT.

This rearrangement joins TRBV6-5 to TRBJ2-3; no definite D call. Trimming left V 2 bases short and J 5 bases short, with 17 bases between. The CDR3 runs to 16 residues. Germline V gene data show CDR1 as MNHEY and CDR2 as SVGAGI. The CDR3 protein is CASSYRRGGPGDTQYF. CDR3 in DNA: TGTGCCAGCAGTTACCGACGTGGTGGGCCAGGAGATACGCAGTATTTT.

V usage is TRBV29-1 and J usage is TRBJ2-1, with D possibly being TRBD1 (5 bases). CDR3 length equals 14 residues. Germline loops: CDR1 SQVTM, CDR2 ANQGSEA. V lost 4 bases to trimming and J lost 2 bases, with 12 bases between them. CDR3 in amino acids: CSVASRVPYNEQFF. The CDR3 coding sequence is TGCAGCGTTGCCAGCAGGGTCCCCTACAATGAGCAGTTCTTC.

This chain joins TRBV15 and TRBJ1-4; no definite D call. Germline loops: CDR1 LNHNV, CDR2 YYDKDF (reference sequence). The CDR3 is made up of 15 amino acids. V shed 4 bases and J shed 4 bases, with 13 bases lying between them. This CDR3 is CATSKRTGINEKLFF. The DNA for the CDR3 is TGTGCCACCAGCAAAAGGACGGGAATTAATGAAAAACTGTTTTTT.

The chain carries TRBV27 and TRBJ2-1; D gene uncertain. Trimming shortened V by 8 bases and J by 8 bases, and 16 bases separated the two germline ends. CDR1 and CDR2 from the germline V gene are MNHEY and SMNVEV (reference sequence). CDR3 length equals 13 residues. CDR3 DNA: TGTGCCAGCCGATTGCGCGCTCGGCATGAGCAGTTCTTC. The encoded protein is CASRLRARHEQFF.

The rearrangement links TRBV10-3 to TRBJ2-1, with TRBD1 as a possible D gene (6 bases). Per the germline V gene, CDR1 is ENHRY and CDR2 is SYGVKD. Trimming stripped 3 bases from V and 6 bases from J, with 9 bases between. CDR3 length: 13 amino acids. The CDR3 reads CAISEYRVNEQFF. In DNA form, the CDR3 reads TGTGCCATCAGTGAATACAGGGTCAATGAGCAGTTCTTC.

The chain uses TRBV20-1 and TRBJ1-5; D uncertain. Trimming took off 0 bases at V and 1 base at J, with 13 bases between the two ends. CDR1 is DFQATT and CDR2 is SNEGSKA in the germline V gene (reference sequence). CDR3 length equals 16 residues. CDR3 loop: CSARDWGRGSNQPQHF. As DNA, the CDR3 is TGCAGTGCTAGAGATTGGGGTCGTGGAAGCAATCAGCCCCAGCATTTT.

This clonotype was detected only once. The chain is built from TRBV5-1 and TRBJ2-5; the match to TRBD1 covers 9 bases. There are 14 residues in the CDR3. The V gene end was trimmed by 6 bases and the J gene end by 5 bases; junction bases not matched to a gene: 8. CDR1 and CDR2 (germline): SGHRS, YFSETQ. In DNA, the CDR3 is TGCGCCAGCAACCCCGGGACAGGGACCGAGACCCAGTACTTC. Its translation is CASNPGTGTETQYF.

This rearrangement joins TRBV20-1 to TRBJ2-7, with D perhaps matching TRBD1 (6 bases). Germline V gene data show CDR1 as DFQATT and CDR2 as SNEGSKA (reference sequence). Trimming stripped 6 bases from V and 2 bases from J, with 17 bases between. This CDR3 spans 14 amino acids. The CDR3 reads CSASSGTLTYEQYF. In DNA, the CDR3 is TGCAGTGCCTCGTCCGGGACACTGACCTACGAGCAGTACTTC.

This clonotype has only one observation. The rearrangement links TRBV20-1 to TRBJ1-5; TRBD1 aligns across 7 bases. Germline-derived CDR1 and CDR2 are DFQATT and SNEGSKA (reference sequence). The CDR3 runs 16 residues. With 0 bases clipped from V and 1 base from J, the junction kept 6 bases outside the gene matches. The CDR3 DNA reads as TGCAGTGCTAGAGAAACAGGGGCTTGGAGCAATCAGCCCCAGCATTTT. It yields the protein CSARETGAWSNQPQHF.

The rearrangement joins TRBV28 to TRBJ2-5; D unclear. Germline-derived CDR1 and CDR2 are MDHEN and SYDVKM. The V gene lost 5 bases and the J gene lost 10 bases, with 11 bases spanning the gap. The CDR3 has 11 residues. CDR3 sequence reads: CASSNKAGQYF. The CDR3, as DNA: TGTGCCAGCAGTAACAAAGCCGGCCAGTACTTC.

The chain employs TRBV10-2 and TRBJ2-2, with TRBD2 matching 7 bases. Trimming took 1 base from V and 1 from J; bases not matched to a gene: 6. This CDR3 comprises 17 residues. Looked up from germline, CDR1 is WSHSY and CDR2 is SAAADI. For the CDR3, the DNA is TGCGCCAGCAGTGAGTTTTCGTGGGAGGGGAACACCGGGGAGCTGTTTTTT. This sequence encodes CASSEFSWEGNTGELFF.

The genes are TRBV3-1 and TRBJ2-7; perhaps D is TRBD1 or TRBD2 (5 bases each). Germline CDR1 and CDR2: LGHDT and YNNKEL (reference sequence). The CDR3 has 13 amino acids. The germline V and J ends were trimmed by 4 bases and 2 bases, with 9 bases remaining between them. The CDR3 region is CASSPRDPYEQYF. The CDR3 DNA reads TGTGCCAGCAGCCCCAGGGACCCCTACGAGCAGTACTTC.